The sequence of this T cell receptor beta chain was determined in a study of T cells in Graves' hyperthyroidism and ophthalmopathy. This clonotype was counted once. The antigen remains undetermined. Being one base from a much bigger clone, this may be a read error. Trimming stripped 5 bases from V and 1 base from J, with 7 bases between. The length of the CDR3 is 13 residues. Germline loops: CDR1 MNHEY, CDR2 SVGEGT. Amplification of TCR beta CDR3 regions was performed using RNA transcripts as template. The HTBI primer set served for first-round RT-PCR of the TCR CDR3. TCRdb passed the multiplex PCR reads through MiXCR, listing each CDR3 protein once. The sample records 300,000 to 450,000 distinct CDR3 sequences, approximately 15% being singletons. Study-wide points: A median about 6 months before onset, the model predicted ophthalmopathy. Peripheral blood also featured most of the thyroid clonotypes expanded above 0.001.

This TCR was sampled from a woman younger than 30 with Graves' hyperthyroidism that later progressed to Graves' ophthalmopathy. This chain joins TRBV6-2 or TRBV6-3 and TRBJ2-3, with D possibly called TRBD1 or TRBD2 (5 bases each). The specimen was blood. CDR3 amino acids: CASSRDRTDTQYF. The DNA of the CDR3 is TGTGCCAGCAGTAGGGACCGCACAGATACGCAGTATTTT.